One TCR beta chain is described in this entry. The CDR3 totals 17 residues. J gave up 0 bases and V 3 bases, and 7 bases lay outside the gene matches. The germline V gene encodes CDR1 LNHDA and CDR2 SQIVND (reference sequence). This specimen comes from a study of cytomegalovirus exposure and HLA in healthy donors. PCR amplification relied on 60 Vbeta primers (plus 13 Jbeta primers). Some clones are missing from TCRdb's copy, which holds only in-frame ones; the method was immunoSEQ multiplex PCR. The sample holds tens of thousands of clones, about 81% seen once. This chain uses TRBV19 with TRBJ2-2; 7 positions match TRBD2. The source material was PBMCs. The receptor was isolated from a man aged 50 to 60 in good health and CMV-seropositive. CDR3 bases: TGTGCCAGTAGTATTAGGGGTGGGGGGGCGAACACCGGGGAGCTGTTTTTT. It encodes CASSIRGGGANTGELFF.